This passage covers 8 T cell receptor beta chains from one sample sequenced in a study of blood T cell repertoires in COVID-19. Some clones are missing from TCRdb's copy, which holds only in-frame ones; the method was immunoSEQ multiplex PCR. There are approximately 140,000 clones in the sample; roughly 84% occur only once, and under 10% lies in the top ten. Sequencing was performed on peripheral blood. These receptor sequences come from a man younger than 45 with COVID-19, enrolled during active disease.

As concerns this clone: Germline is not matched at one junction end, which may reflect a read error. V and J are TRBV9 and TRBJ2-1, with 15 bases lining up with TRBD2. Germline V gives CDR1 SGDLS, CDR2 YYNGEE. The CDR3 covers 16 residues. CDR3 in amino acids: CANSGTSGGRGEEQFF. In DNA form, the CDR3 reads TGTGCCAACAGCGGGACTAGCGGGGGGCGCGGGGAAGAGCAGTTCTTC.

The genes are TRBV28 and TRBJ2-1; TRBD2 agrees at 12 bases. V was pared by 7 bases and J by 5 bases, with 9 bases of the junction left unmatched. CDR1 and CDR2 (germline): MDHEN, SYDVKM. The CDR3 extends over 16 amino acids. The CDR3 region is CASIPASGRAHNEQFF. In DNA form, the CDR3 reads TGTGCCAGCATTCCGGCTAGCGGGAGGGCCCACAATGAGCAGTTCTTC.

The chain joins TRBV19 to TRBJ1-2; 7 nucleotides agree with TRBD1. The junction had 9 bases not matched to a gene; V was cut back by 6 bases and J by 2 bases. The CDR3 runs 15 residues. In germline, CDR1 is LNHDA, CDR2 SQIVND (reference sequence). CDR3 nucleotide sequence: TGTGCCAGTAGGCCGAGGGACAGTCCCAACTATGGCTACACCTTC. As protein: CASRPRDSPNYGYTF.

The chain recombines TRBV28 with TRBJ2-4; possible D gene TRBD1, 5 bases. This CDR3 has 16 amino acids. Trimming shortened V by 6 bases and J by 0 bases, and 15 bases separated the two germline ends. Looked up from germline, CDR1 is MDHEN and CDR2 is SYDVKM. In DNA, the CDR3 is TGTGCCAGCAGACCCAGGGATTTACTAGCCAAAAACATTCAGTACTTC. It translates to CASRPRDLLAKNIQYF.

The chain carries TRBV10-2 and TRBJ1-1, with TRBD1 as a possible D gene (6 bases). The length of the CDR3 is 15 residues. Trimming shortened V by 6 bases and J by 0 bases, and 14 bases separated the two germline ends. CDR1 and CDR2 from the germline V gene are WSHSY and SAAADI. The DNA for the CDR3 is TGCGCCAGCAGAGAACGAGACAGGTTGAACACTGAAGCTTTCTTT. It specifies CASRERDRLNTEAFF.

The V and J genes are TRBV2 and TRBJ2-5; no clear D gene. Trimming took off 8 bases at V and 3 bases at J, with 4 bases between the two ends. The CDR3 has 10 residues. In germline, CDR1 is SNHLY, CDR2 FYNNEI. The CDR3 loop is CASGEETQYF. In DNA form, the CDR3 reads TGTGCCAGCGGAGAAGAGACCCAGTACTTC.

V and J are TRBV10-3 and TRBJ1-1; TRBD1 might be the D (5 bases). Germline CDR1 and CDR2: ENHRY and SYGVKD. The CDR3 totals 13 residues. V lost 4 bases and J 7 bases, leaving 13 bases between the germline ends. The CDR3 sequence is CAISVRAESEAFF. The CDR3 DNA is TGTGCCATCAGTGTCAGGGCCGAGAGTGAAGCTTTCTTT.

The chain joins TRBV24-1 to TRBJ1-2; D is ambiguous. The CDR3 consists of 12 residues. CDR1 KGHDR and CDR2 SFDVKD come from the germline V gene. Trimming pared 4 bases from V and 8 bases from J, leaving 10 bases between. CDR3 nucleotide sequence: TGTGCCACCAGTGACCCAACTTGGGGCTACACCTTC. Translating it yields CATSDPTWGYTF.